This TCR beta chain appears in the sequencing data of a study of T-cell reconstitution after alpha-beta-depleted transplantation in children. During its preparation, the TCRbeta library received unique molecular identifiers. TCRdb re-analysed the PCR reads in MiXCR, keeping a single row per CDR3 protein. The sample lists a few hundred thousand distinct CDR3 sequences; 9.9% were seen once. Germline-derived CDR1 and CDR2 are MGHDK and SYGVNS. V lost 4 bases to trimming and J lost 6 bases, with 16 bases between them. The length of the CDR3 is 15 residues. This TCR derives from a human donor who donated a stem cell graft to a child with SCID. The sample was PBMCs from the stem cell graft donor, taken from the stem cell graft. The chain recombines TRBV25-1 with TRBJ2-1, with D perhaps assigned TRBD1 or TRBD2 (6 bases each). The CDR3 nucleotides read TGTGCCAGCAGTGGTAGGGGGGAGAAGGTCAATGAGCAGTTCTTC. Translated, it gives CASSGRGEKVNEQFF. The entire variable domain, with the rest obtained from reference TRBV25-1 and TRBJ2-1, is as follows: EADIYQTPRYLVIGTGKKITLECSQTMGHDKMYWYQQDPGMELHLIHYSYGVNSTEKGDLSSESTVSRIRTEHFPLTLESARPSHTSQYLCASSGRGEKVNEQFFGPGTRLTVL.